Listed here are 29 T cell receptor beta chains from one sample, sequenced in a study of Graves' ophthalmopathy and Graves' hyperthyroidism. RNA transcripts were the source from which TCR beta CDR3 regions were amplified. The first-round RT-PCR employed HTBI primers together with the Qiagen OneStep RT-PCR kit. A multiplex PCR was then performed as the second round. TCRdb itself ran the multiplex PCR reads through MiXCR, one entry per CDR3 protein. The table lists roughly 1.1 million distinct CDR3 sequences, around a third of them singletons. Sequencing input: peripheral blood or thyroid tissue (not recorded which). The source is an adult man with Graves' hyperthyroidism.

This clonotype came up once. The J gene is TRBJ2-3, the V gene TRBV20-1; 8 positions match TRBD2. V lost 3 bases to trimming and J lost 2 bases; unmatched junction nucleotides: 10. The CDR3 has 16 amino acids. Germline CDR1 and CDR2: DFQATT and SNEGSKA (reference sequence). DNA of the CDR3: TGCAGTGCTAGGGGAGCGGCTAGCGGGTTCACAGATACGCAGTATTTT. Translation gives CSARGAASGFTDTQYF.

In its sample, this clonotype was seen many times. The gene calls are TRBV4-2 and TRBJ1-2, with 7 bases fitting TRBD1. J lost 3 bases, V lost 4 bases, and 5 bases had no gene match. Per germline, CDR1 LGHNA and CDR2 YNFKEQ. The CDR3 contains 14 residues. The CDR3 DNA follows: TGTGCCAGCAGCCCTACCGGGACAGACTATGGCTACACCTTC. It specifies CASSPTGTDYGYTF.

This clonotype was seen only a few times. The CDR3 here is CASSLVGTSEEQYF. The CDR3 bases are TGTGCCAGCAGCTTAGTAGGGACTAGCGAAGAGCAGTACTTC. The J gene is TRBJ2-7, the V gene TRBV7-9, with 10 bases aligning to TRBD2. The V gene end was trimmed by 1 base and the J gene end by 7 bases; junction bases not matched to a gene: 4. The CDR3 extends over 14 amino acids. Germline CDR1 SEHNR, CDR2 FQNEAQ (reference sequence).

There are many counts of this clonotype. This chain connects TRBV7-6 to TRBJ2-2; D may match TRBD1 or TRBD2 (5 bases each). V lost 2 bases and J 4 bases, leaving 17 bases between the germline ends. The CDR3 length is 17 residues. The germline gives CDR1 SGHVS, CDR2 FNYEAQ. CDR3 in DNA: TGTGCCAGCAGCTTATCCTCTCGGGACGTGGCCACCGGGGAGCTGTTTTTT. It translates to CASSLSSRDVATGELFF.

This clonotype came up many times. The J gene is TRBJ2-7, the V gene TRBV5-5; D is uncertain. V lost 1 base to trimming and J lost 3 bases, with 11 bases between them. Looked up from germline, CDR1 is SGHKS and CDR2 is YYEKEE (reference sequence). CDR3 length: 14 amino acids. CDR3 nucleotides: TGTGCCAGCAGCTTGTCCGGGCAGGTCTACGAGCAGTACTTC. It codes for CASSLSGQVYEQYF.

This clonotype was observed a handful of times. CDR3 sequence: CASSQVRQGTNTGELFF. The CDR3 bases are TGTGCCAGCAGCCAAGTACGGCAGGGGACGAACACCGGGGAGCTGTTTTTT. The chain links TRBV25-1 to TRBJ2-2; the D gene is possibly TRBD1 (6 bases). Germline CDR1 MGHDK, CDR2 SYGVNS. CDR3 size: 17 residues. Trimming shortened V by 6 bases and J by 0 bases, and 17 bases separated the two germline ends.

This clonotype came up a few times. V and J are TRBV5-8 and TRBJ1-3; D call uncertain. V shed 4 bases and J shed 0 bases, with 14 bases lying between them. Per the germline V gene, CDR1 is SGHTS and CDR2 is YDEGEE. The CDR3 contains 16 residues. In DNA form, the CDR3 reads TGTGCCAGCAGCCCCGACGCGTGGACCTCTGGAAACACCATATATTTT. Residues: CASSPDAWTSGNTIYF. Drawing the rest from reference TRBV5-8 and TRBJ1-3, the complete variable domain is EAGVTQSPTHLIKTRGQQATLRCSPISGHTSVYWYQQALGLGLQFLLWYDEGEERNRGNFPPRFSGRQFPNYSSELNVNALELEDSALYLCASSPDAWTSGNTIYFGEGSWLTVV.

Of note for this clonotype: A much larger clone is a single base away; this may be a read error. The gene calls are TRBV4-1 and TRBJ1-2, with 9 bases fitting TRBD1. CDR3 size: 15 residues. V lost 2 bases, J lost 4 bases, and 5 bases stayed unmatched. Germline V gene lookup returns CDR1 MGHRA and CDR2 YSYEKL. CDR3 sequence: CASSQHVTGGYGYTF. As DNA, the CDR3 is TGCGCCAGCAGCCAACACGTGACAGGGGGCTATGGCTACACCTTC.

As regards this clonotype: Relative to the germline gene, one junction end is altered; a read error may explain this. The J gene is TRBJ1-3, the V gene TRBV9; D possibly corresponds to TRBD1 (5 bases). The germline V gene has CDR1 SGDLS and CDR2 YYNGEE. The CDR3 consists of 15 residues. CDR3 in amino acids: CASSDPGTSGNTIYF. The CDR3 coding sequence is TGCGCCAGCAGTGACCCCGGGACGTCTGGAAACACCATATATTTT. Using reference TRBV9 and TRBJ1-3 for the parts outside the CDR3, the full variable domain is DSGVTQTPKHLITATGQRVTLRCSPRSGDLSVYWYQQSLDQGLQFLIQYYNGEERAKGNILERFSAQQFPDLHSELNLSSLELGDSALYFCASSDPGTSGNTIYFGEGSWLTVV.

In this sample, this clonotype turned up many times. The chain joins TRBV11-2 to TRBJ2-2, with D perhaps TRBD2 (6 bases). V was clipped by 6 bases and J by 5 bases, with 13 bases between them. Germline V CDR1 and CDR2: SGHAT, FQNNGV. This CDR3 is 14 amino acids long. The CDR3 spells CASRTQGLTGELFF. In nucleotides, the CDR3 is TGTGCCAGCAGAACCCAAGGACTAACCGGGGAGCTGTTTTTT.

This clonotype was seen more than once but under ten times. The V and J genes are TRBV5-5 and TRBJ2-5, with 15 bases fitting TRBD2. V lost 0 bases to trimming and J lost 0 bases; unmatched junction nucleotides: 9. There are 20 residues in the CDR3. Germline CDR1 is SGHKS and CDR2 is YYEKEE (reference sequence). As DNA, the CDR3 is TGTGCCAGCAGCTTGGTAGCGGGACTAGCGGGGGGAAAGTACCAAGAGACCCAGTACTTC. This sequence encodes CASSLVAGLAGGKYQETQYF. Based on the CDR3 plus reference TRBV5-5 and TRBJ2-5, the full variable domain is DAGVTQSPTHLIKTRGQQVTLRCSPISGHKSVSWYQQVLGQGPQFIFQYYEKEERGRGNFPDRFSARQFPNYSSELNVNALLLGDSALYLCASSLVAGLAGGKYQETQYFGPGTRLLVL.

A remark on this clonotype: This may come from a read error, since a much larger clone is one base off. The CDR3 bases are TGCGCCAGCAGCCAAGAGGCAGGGCGAGCCGGGGAGCTGCTTTTT. Residues: CASSQEAGRAGELLF. The V gene is TRBV7-2, the J gene TRBJ2-2; the D gene could be TRBD1 or TRBD2 (5 bases each). The germline gives CDR1 SGHTA, CDR2 FQGNSA. This CDR3 has 15 amino acids.

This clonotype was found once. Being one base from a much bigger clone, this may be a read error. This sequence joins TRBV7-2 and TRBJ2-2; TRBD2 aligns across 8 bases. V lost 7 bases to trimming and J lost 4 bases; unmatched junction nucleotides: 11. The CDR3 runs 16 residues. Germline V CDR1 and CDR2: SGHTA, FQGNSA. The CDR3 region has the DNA TGTGCCAGCACCGCGGGAGGAGCGGGGGTCACCGGGGAGCTGTTTTTT. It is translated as CASTAGGAGVTGELFF.

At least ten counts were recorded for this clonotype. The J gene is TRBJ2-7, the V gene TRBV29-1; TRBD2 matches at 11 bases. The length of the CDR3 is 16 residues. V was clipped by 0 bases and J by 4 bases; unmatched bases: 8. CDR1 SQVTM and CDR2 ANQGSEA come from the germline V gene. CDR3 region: CSVEDHSGGARYEQYF. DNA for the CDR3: TGCAGCGTTGAAGATCATAGCGGGGGGGCCCGATACGAGCAGTACTTC.

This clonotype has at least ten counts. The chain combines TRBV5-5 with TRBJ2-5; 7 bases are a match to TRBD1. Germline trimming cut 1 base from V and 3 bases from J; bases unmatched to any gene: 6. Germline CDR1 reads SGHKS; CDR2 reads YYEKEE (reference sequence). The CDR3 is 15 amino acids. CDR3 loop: CASSLSGTAEETQYF. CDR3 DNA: TGTGCCAGCAGCTTGTCTGGGACAGCTGAAGAGACCCAGTACTTC.

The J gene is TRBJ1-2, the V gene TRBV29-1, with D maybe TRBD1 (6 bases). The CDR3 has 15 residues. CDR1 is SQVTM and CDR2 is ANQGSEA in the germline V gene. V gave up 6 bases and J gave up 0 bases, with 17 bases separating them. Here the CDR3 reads CSVLDRDTANYGYTF. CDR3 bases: TGCAGCGTGCTGGACCGGGACACCGCTAACTATGGCTACACCTTC. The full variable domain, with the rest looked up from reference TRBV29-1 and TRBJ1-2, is SAVISQKPSRDICQRGTSLTIQCQVDSQVTMMFWYRQQPGQSLTLIATANQGSEATYESGFVIDKFPISRPNLTFSTLTVSNMSPEDSSIYLCSVLDRDTANYGYTFGSGTRLTVV.

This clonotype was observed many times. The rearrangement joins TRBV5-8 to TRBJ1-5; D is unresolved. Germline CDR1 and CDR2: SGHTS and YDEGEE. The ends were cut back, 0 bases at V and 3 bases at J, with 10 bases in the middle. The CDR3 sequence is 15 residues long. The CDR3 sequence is CASSLGPNNNQPQHF. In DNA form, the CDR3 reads TGTGCCAGCAGCTTGGGACCCAACAACAATCAGCCCCAGCATTTT.

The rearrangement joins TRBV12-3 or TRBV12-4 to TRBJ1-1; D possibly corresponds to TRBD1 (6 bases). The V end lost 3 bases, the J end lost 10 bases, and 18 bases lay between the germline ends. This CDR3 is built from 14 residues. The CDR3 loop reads CASSLPPTGNRAFF. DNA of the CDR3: TGTGCCAGCAGTTTGCCGCCAACAGGGAATCGAGCTTTCTTT.

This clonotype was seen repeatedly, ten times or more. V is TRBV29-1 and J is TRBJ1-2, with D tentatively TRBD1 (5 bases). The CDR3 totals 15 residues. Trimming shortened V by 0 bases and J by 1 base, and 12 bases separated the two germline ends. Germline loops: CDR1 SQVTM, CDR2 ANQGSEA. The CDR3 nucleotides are TGCAGCGTTGAAGATCCGAAGGGGTTTAACTATGGCTACACCTTC. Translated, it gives CSVEDPKGFNYGYTF.

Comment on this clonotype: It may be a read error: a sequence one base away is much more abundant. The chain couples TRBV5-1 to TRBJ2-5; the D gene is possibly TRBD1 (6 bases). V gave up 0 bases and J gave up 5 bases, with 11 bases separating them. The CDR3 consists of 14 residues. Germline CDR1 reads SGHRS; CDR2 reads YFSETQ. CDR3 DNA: TGCGCCAGCAGCTTGGTGGGGGCCAGGGAGACCCAGTACTTC. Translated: CASSLVGARETQYF.

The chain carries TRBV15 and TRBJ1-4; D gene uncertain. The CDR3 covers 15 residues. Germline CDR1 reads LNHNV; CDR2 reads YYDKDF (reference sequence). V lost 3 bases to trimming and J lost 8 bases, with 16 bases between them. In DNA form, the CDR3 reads TGTGCCACCAGCAGGTCCCCAGGCGGTGGGGAAAAACTGTTTTTT. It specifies CATSRSPGGGEKLFF.

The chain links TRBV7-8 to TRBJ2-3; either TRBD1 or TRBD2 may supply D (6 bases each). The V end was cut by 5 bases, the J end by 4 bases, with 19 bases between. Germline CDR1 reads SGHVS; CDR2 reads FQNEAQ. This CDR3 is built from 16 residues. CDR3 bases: TGTGCCAGCAGCCTCTCAACACGGGGGCTGGCAGATACGCAGTATTTT. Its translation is CASSLSTRGLADTQYF.

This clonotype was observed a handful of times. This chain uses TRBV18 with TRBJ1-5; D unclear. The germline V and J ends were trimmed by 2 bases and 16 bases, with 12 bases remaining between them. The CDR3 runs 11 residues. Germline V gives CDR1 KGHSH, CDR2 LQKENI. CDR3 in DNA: TGTGCCAGCTCACCAGGTGGGAGACAACATTTT. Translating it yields CASSPGGRQHF.

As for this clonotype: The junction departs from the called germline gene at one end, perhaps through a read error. CDR3 DNA sequence: TGTGCCAGCAGCTTAGGAGCGAGACAGCTCCAGCATTTT. Amino acids: CASSLGARQLQHF. V is TRBV7-2 and J is TRBJ1-5, with D tentatively TRBD1 (5 bases). The germline CDR1 and CDR2 sequences are SGHTA and FQGNSA. The CDR3 extends over 13 amino acids. The full variable domain, its missing parts supplied by reference TRBV7-2 and TRBJ1-5, is GAGVSQSPSNKVTEKGKDVELRCDPISGHTALYWYRQSLGQGLEFLIYFQGNSAPDKSGLPSDRFSAERTGGSVSTLTIQRTQQEDSAVYLCASSLGARQLQHFGDGTRLSIL.

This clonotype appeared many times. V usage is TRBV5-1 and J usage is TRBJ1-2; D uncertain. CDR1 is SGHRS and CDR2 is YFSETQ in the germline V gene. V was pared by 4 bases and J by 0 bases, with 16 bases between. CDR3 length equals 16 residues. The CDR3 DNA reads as TGCGCCAGCAGCCGGGTCCAGGCCGATCCTAACTATGGCTACACCTTC. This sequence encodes CASSRVQADPNYGYTF.

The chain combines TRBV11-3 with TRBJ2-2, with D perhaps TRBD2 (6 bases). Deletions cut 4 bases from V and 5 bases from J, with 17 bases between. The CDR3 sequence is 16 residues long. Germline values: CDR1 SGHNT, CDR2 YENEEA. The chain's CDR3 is CASSYQTGAWTGELFF. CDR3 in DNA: TGTGCCAGCAGCTACCAGACGGGAGCGTGGACCGGGGAGCTGTTTTTT. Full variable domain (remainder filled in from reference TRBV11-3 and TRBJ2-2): EAGVVQSPRYKIIEKKQPVAFWCNPISGHNTLYWYLQNLGQGPELLIRYENEEAVDDSQLPKDRFSAERLKGVDSTLKIQPAELGDSAVYLCASSYQTGAWTGELFFGEGSRLTVL.

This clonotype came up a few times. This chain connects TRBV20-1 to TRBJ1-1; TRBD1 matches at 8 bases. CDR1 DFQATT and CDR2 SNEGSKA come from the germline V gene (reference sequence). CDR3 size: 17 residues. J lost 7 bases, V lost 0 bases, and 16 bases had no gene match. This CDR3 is CSARDFDQRQGMVEAFF. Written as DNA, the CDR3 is TGCAGTGCTAGAGATTTTGACCAGAGACAGGGGATGGTTGAAGCTTTCTTT.

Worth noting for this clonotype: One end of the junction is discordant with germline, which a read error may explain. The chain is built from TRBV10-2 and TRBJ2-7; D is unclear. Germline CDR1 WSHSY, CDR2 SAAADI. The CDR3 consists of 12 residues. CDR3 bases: TGTGCCAGCAGTACCGGGTCACCCGAGCAGTACTTC. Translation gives CASSTGSPEQYF.

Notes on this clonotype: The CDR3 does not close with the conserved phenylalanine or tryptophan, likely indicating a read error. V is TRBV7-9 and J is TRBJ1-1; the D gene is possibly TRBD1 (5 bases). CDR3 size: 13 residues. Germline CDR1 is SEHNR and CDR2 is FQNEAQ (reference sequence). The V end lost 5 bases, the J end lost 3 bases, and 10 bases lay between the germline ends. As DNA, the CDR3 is TGTGCCAGCAGCCTCGACAGAGACACTGAAGCTTTCCTT. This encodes CASSLDRDTEAFL.